Listed below are T cell receptor beta chains from one sample, sequenced in a study of graft-versus-host responses after intestinal transplantation. Their antigens remain unidentified. Measured with immunoSEQ multiplex PCR; TCRdb has only the in-frame clones, and not every one. The sample yields under 95,000 clones, around 92% seen once. The sample consisted of unstimulated CD8+ T cells sorted from spleen or lymph node cells, taken before intestinal transplant. The receptors here all came from a human donor who received an intestinal transplant. Both conserved end residues are part of each CDR3. The D gene is left open where the match is weak. The listing skips clone size in some rows; elsewhere it reads once, few, many or a size class.

TRBV7-2,-,20,TRBD2,TRBJ2-1,TGTGCCAGCAGCTTAGCCCCCTGGCAAGCGGGGGGCAGCTCCTACAATGAGCAGTTCTTC,CASSLAPWQAGGSSYNEQFF
TRBV27,-,16,-,TRBJ1-5,TGTGCCAGCAGTTTCGTCGGGAATTCCATCGGTCAGCCCCAGCATTTT,CASSFVGNSIGQPQHF
TRBV7-9,-,12,-,TRBJ2-3,TGTGCCAGCGCAGCAGGGGTAGATACGCAGTATTTT,CASAAGVDTQYF
TRBV5-1,few,14,-,TRBJ1-6,TGCGCCAGCGGGAGGGGGGCGACGAATTCACCCCTCCACTTT,CASGRGATNSPLHF
TRBV2,-,15,-,TRBJ2-7,TGTGCCAGCACCGTTGGTAGCGAGAGCTCCTACGAGCAGTACTTC,CASTVGSESSYEQYF
TRBV4-1,-,14,TRBD2,TRBJ2-5,TGCGCCAGCAGCCAAGTTGGAGGGGAGGGAACCCAGTACTTC,CASSQVGGEGTQYF
TRBV6-1,-,15,TRBD2,TRBJ2-5,TGTGCCAGCAGTGAATCCGCGGGGGGAAAAGAGACCCAGTACTTC,CASSESAGGKETQYF
TRBV4-1,few,16,-,TRBJ1-4,TGCGCCAGCAGCCAAGATCCCCCCTCAACTAATGAAAAACTGTTTTTT,CASSQDPPSTNEKLFF
TRBV2,-,15,-,TRBJ1-2,TGTGCCAGCAGTGAAGCGCTAGTTCCCTTACACGGCTACACCTTC,CASSEALVPLHGYTF
TRBV7-9,-,13,-,TRBJ2-1,TGTGCCAGCAGCCCCTACCCTAGTATTGAGCAGTTCTTC,CASSPYPSIEQFF
TRBV10-3,-,15,TRBD1,TRBJ2-1,TGTGCCATCAGAGGCCAGCGACAGGGAAGCAATGAGCAGTTCTTC,CAIRGQRQGSNEQFF
TRBV28,-,15,-,TRBJ1-1,TGTGCCAGCAGTCCTTTCAGGGGTGTGAACACTGAAGCTTTCTTT,CASSPFRGVNTEAFF
TRBV7-8,once,12,-,TRBJ2-7,TGTGCCAGCAGCCAGGGCGGATACGAGCAGTACTTC,CASSQGGYEQYF
TRBV30,-,14,-,TRBJ2-5,TGTGCCTGGAGCCATAACAGGGACCAAGAGACCCAGTACTTC,CAWSHNRDQETQYF
TRBV6-1,-,13,-,TRBJ2-2,TGTGCCACAACAGGGAGGGACACCGGGGAGCTGTTTTTT,CATTGRDTGELFF
TRBV7-2,-,14,TRBD2,TRBJ2-3,TGTGCCAGCAGCTTGACGGGGGGGCCGGGTACGCAGTATTTT,CASSLTGGPGTQYF
TRBV2,-,15,-,TRBJ1-4,TGTGCCAGCAGTGATCACGGGGTGGCTAATGAAAAACTGTTTTTT,CASSDHGVANEKLFF
TRBV6-5,few,14,TRBD1,TRBJ2-7,TGTGCCAGCAGTTACTCGACAGGGGAACGCGAGCAGTACTTC,CASSYSTGEREQYF
TRBV7-9,-,15,TRBD1,TRBJ2-1,TGTGCCAGCAGCTTTTCGCAGGGGGAGTACAATGAGCAGTTCTTC,CASSFSQGEYNEQFF
TRBV19,-,17,-,TRBJ2-7,TGTGCCAGTAGTCCCTCGGCAGGCAGCCCTCCCCCCTACGAGCAGTACTTC,CASSPSAGSPPPYEQYF
TRBV5-1,-,17,-,TRBJ2-7,TGCGCCAGCAGCTTGGTGGCAGGACAAGATGGTGGGTACGAGCAGTACTTC,CASSLVAGQDGGYEQYF
TRBV6-1,-,17,TRBD1,TRBJ1-5,TGTGCCAGCAGTGTCCCCCCGGGGGGACAGGGGAATCAGCCCCAGCATTTT,CASSVPPGGQGNQPQHF
TRBV27,-,16,TRBD1,TRBJ1-5,TGTGCCAGCAGTTTTACACCGACAGGGCCTTATCAGCCCCAGCATTTT,CASSFTPTGPYQPQHF
TRBV11-2,-,13,-,TRBJ1-2,TGTGCCAGCAGCCAGACACCTAACTATGGCTACACCTTC,CASSQTPNYGYTF
TRBV7-9,-,13,-,TRBJ1-2,TGTGCCAGCAGCTTAGAACAGCCTTATGGCTACACCTTC,CASSLEQPYGYTF
TRBV28,-,15,TRBD2,TRBJ2-1,TGTGCCAGCAGTTTAGAGCGGGAGATCTACAATGAGCAGTTCTTC,CASSLEREIYNEQFF
TRBV27,-,13,TRBD2,TRBJ2-7,TGTGCCAGCAGCCCAATCCGGGAGGGGCCCGAGTACTTC,CASSPIREGPEYF
TRBV13,-,15,TRBD2,TRBJ2-1,TGTGCCAGCAGCTCTCTAGCGGGAGGGGACGATGAGCAGTTCTTC,CASSSLAGGDDEQFF
TRBV18,-,14,TRBD1,TRBJ1-3,TGTGCCAGCGCTACAGGGGGCAGTGGAAACACCATATATTTT,CASATGGSGNTIYF
TRBV7-9,few,14,TRBD1,TRBJ1-2,TGTGCCAGCAGCCGACAGGGGTTCCCCTATGGCTACACCTTC,CASSRQGFPYGYTF
TRBV28,-,13,TRBD1,TRBJ2-1,TGTGCCAGCAGCCAGGGACAGTACAATGAGCAGTTCTTC,CASSQGQYNEQFF
TRBV6-1,-,15,TRBD1,TRBJ1-5,TGTGCCAGCAGCGAGGACAGGGCTAGCAATCAGCCCCAGCATTTT,CASSEDRASNQPQHF
TRBV5-1,-,12,-,TRBJ1-1,TGCGCCAGCAGCACGGACAGCCGAGAAGCTTTCTTT,CASSTDSREAFF
TRBV7-9,-,14,-,TRBJ1-4,TGTGCCAGCAGCCCCCAGGGAACTAATGAAAAACTGTTTTTT,CASSPQGTNEKLFF
TRBV2,once,15,TRBD1,TRBJ2-7,TGTGCCAGCAGTGAGGGGACAGCTCCCGGCCACGAGCAGTACTTC,CASSEGTAPGHEQYF
TRBV6-5,-,15,-,TRBJ2-7,TGTGCCAGCACCCCAACCCCCGGGAAAACCTACGAGCAGTACTTC,CASTPTPGKTYEQYF
TRBV7-9,-,16,TRBD1,TRBJ2-1,TGTGCCAGCAGCGCAATAACAGGGGACCCCACACTGGAGCAGTTCTTC,CASSAITGDPTLEQFF
TRBV6-5,few,15,TRBD2,TRBJ2-5,TGTGCCAGCAGTGGACTAGCGGGGGGACAAGAGACCCAGTACTTC,CASSGLAGGQETQYF
TRBV7-8,-,12,-,TRBJ1-5,TGTGCCAGCAGCTTACAGGGACAGCCCCAGCATTTT,CASSLQGQPQHF
TRBV19,-,12,-,TRBJ2-7,TGTGCCAGTAGTACCACAGGGTGGGAGCAGTACTTC,CASSTTGWEQYF
TRBV7-9,-,14,TRBD1,TRBJ2-7,TGTGCCAGCAGCCACTCAGGGGGCTTCCACGAGCAGTACTTC,CASSHSGGFHEQYF
TRBV6-1,-,14,-,TRBJ2-7,TGTGCCAGCAGTGAAGGGGCAGGGGCCTACGAGCAGTACTTC,CASSEGAGAYEQYF
TRBV30,-,14,-,TRBJ2-1,TGTGCCTGGAACCTGGGGAGCTCCTACAATGAGCAGTTCTTC,CAWNLGSSYNEQFF
TRBV6-5,-,14,-,TRBJ2-7,TGTGCCAGCAGTTACTCGCGATACTCCTACGAGCAGTACTTC,CASSYSRYSYEQYF
TRBV5-1,-,14,-,TRBJ1-1,TGCGCCAGCAGTTACAGGGTTTGGAACACTGAAGCTTTCTTT,CASSYRVWNTEAFF
TRBV19,-,15,TRBD1,TRBJ2-7,TGTGCCAGTAGTTGGGCTGCGGGACAGGGCTACGAGCAGTACTTC,CASSWAAGQGYEQYF
TRBV4-1,-,15,TRBD1,TRBJ1-2,TGCGCCAGCAGCCAAGATGGGACAGGGACCTATGGCTACACCTTC,CASSQDGTGTYGYTF
TRBV5-6,-,14,-,TRBJ2-7,TGTGCCAGCAGCTTGGTTCGGAGACCCTACGAGCAGTACTTC,CASSLVRRPYEQYF
TRBV15,-,15,-,TRBJ2-1,TGTGCCACCAGCAGAGATAGTGGCAGGGGCAATGAGCAGTTCTTC,CATSRDSGRGNEQFF
TRBV7-8,-,12,-,TRBJ2-5,TGTGCCAGCCCCGAGATCCAAGAGACCCAGTACTTC,CASPEIQETQYF